A selection of T cell receptor beta chains follows, all from one sample in a study of identifying expanded T cells in peripheral blood. Generated by immunoSEQ multiplex PCR, the TCRdb table keeps only in-frame clones and is missing some. Among tens of thousands of clones, about 90% were seen once, and the ten largest hold about 4.5%. Sequencing was done on a sample of blood. The receptors were gathered from a person between 18 and 75 years old in good health. Each CDR3 is given with its conserved first and last residue. A D gene is named only where the DNA matches it firmly. Clone sizes are given selectively: once, few, many, or a class where the clone is expanded.

cdr3_nt	cdr3_aa	clone_size	j_call	v_call	d_call
TGTGCCAGCAGCTTAGGACAGGGTATTGTTTCGCCCCTCCACTTT	CASSLGQGIVSPLHF	NA	TRBJ1-6	TRBV5-6	TRBD1
TGTGCCAGTAGTCCTGTGGCGGGGGGGTTGGAGACCCAGTACTTC	CASSPVAGGLETQYF	few	TRBJ2-5	TRBV19	TRBD2
TGTGCCAGAAGCCCTGTCCGGAGGGACCACGAGCAGTACTTC	CARSPVRRDHEQYF	NA	TRBJ2-7	TRBV5-3	NA
TGTGCCTGGATACAGTTCTATGGCTACACCTTC	CAWIQFYGYTF	once	TRBJ1-2	TRBV30	NA
TGTGCCAGCTCACCTGACGGTATATCGACAGGGGACTCCTACAATGAGCAGTTCTTC	CASSPDGISTGDSYNEQFF	NA	TRBJ2-1	TRBV18	TRBD1
TGCGCCAGCAGCCAAGATTCGGGAGGGGACACAGATACGCAGTATTTT	CASSQDSGGDTDTQYF	NA	TRBJ2-3	TRBV4-3	TRBD2
TGTGCCAGCAGAGCGGGGGGGCTAAGTGAGCAGTTCTTC	CASRAGGLSEQFF	NA	TRBJ2-1	TRBV2	TRBD2
TGTGCCAGCAGTTACTCCGGGACTAGCGCAAAAGAGACCCAGTACTTC	CASSYSGTSAKETQYF	once	TRBJ2-5	TRBV6-6	TRBD2
TGTGCCAGCAACCTTGGGGGGCGGAATGAGCAGTTCTTC	CASNLGGRNEQFF	NA	TRBJ2-1	TRBV9	NA
TGCGCCAGCAGCCCAGGGACAGGGGAGCAAGAGACCCAGTACTTC	CASSPGTGEQETQYF	NA	TRBJ2-5	TRBV5-1	TRBD1
TGTGCCAGCAGTGAGTGGCCGGCCTCTGGAAACACCATATATTTT	CASSEWPASGNTIYF	NA	TRBJ1-3	TRBV6-1	NA
TGTGCCACCAGCATCGATAGTGATGGCTACACCTTC	CATSIDSDGYTF	NA	TRBJ1-2	TRBV15	NA
TGTGCCACTGGGACAGGGACCTACGAGCAGTACTTC	CATGTGTYEQYF	once	TRBJ2-7	TRBV2	TRBD1
TGTGCCAGCAGCTTATCACTCCACAGCAATCAGCCCCAGCATTTT	CASSLSLHSNQPQHF	NA	TRBJ1-5	TRBV5-6	NA
TGTGCCAGCAGCAAAGAGGGGGTGGAGGACCCAACCTACGAGCAGTACTTC	CASSKEGVEDPTYEQYF	NA	TRBJ2-7	TRBV21-1	NA
TGTGCCAGTAGTATCTCGGATCCGGGAGACTACGAGCAGTACTTC	CASSISDPGDYEQYF	NA	TRBJ2-7	TRBV19	NA
TGTGCCAGCACCCTCGGGACAATTAATTCACCCCTCCACTTT	CASTLGTINSPLHF	once	TRBJ1-6	TRBV28	NA
TGTGCTAGTGGTTTGGGCCTCAGACAGGCCAATGAGCAGTTCTTC	CASGLGLRQANEQFF	NA	TRBJ2-1	TRBV12-5	NA
TGCGCCAGCAGCTCCCCACCCCATACAGGTACTAGCACAGATACGCAGTATTTT	CASSSPPHTGTSTDTQYF	few	TRBJ2-3	TRBV5-1	NA
TGTGCCAGCAGCTCGCCGGGGGTTAGCACAGATACGCAGTATTTT	CASSSPGVSTDTQYF	NA	TRBJ2-3	TRBV5-4	NA
TGTGCCAGCAGCTTTTTATCCGGGACCGAAGTTGGAAAACTGTTTTTT	CASSFLSGTEVGKLFF	NA	TRBJ1-4	TRBV7-9	NA
TGTGCCAGCAGCTTGAGCGGTACCTACGAGCAGTACTTC	CASSLSGTYEQYF	NA	TRBJ2-7	TRBV7-9	NA
TGTGCCAGCAGCTTACAGGGGCTGAATACTGAAGCTTTCTTT	CASSLQGLNTEAFF	NA	TRBJ1-1	TRBV13	NA
TGTGCCAGCAGCCCAAGACTAGCGGGAGCCTTCTCCTACGAGCAGTACTTC	CASSPRLAGAFSYEQYF	NA	TRBJ2-7	TRBV7-9	TRBD2
TGTGCCAGCAGTGCGCTGCCCTCCAGGAATACGCAGTATTTT	CASSALPSRNTQYF	NA	TRBJ2-3	TRBV2	NA
TGCGCCAGCAGCCAAGATCGGGGGGCTGGGGCCAACGTCCTGACTTTC	CASSQDRGAGANVLTF	few	TRBJ2-6	TRBV4-3	TRBD2
TGTGCCAGTAGTTTCAATAGCAATCAGCCCCAGCATTTT	CASSFNSNQPQHF	NA	TRBJ1-5	TRBV19	NA
TGTGCCAGCGGCGGGACCGGTGGAAACACCATATATTTT	CASGGTGGNTIYF	few	TRBJ1-3	TRBV19	NA
TGTGCCAGCTCGCCCCGAGAAAAACTGTTTTTT	CASSPREKLFF	once	TRBJ1-4	TRBV18	NA
TGCGCCAGCAGCTTCGACAGGGGGTTTGCTAATGAAAAACTGTTTTTT	CASSFDRGFANEKLFF	few	TRBJ1-4	TRBV5-1	TRBD1
TGTGCCAGCAGTTTTACCGCCGTCTCTGGGGCCAACGTCCTGACTTTC	CASSFTAVSGANVLTF	NA	TRBJ2-6	TRBV28	NA
TGTGCCAGCAGGGAGAGTCCGCAGCAGCATTTT	CASRESPQQHF	NA	TRBJ1-5	TRBV6-1	NA
TGTGCCAGCAGCGGGGTCGCTATACAGGATGGCTACACCTTC	CASSGVAIQDGYTF	few	TRBJ1-2	TRBV25-1	NA
TGTGCCAGCTCACCAAAAGTATCAGGAGGAGTGAACACTGAAGCTTTCTTT	CASSPKVSGGVNTEAFF	NA	TRBJ1-1	TRBV18	NA
TGTGCCAGTAGTATTCGCGGACTAGCTCCTCACACCGGGGAGCTGTTTTTT	CASSIRGLAPHTGELFF	NA	TRBJ2-2	TRBV19	TRBD2
TGTGCCAGCAGCAAAACGTTTCTAGCGAGCTCCTACAATGAGCAGTTCTTC	CASSKTFLASSYNEQFF	NA	TRBJ2-1	TRBV7-2	NA
TGTGCCAGCAGCCCCGCACCAGGGGCCAAAAACATTCAGTACTTC	CASSPAPGAKNIQYF	NA	TRBJ2-4	TRBV7-6	NA
TGTGCCAGCACCTTACAGAAGGGTAGCAGATTGAAAGAGACCCAGTACTTC	CASTLQKGSRLKETQYF	NA	TRBJ2-5	TRBV2	NA
TGTGCCAGCAGCTTAGAGACGGATCAGCTGTTTTTT	CASSLETDQLFF	once	TRBJ2-2	TRBV11-3	NA
TGTGCCAGCAGTGCGTTCGGCAGGGGGTACACCGGGGAGCTGTTTTTT	CASSAFGRGYTGELFF	NA	TRBJ2-2	TRBV6-4	TRBD1
TGTGCCAGCAGCGTAAGGGACACTGAAGCTTTCTTT	CASSVRDTEAFF	NA	TRBJ1-1	TRBV9	NA
TGTGCCAGCAGCGCCCCGCGGACTTACGAGCAGTACTTC	CASSAPRTYEQYF	NA	TRBJ2-7	TRBV9	NA
TGTGCCAGCTCGGGGACGGGAGACTACGAGCAGTACTTC	CASSGTGDYEQYF	NA	TRBJ2-7	TRBV2	NA
TGTGCCAGCAGCTTAGCCGGTCGACAGGTGCGAGAGCAGTACTTC	CASSLAGRQVREQYF	NA	TRBJ2-7	TRBV7-8	NA
TGTGCCAGCAGCTTGAGTCCGTCAACTAATGAAAAACTGTTTTTT	CASSLSPSTNEKLFF	NA	TRBJ1-4	TRBV5-8	NA
TGTGCCAGCAAACCGGGACTAGCGGGGCCCCAGCAGTACTTC	CASKPGLAGPQQYF	NA	TRBJ2-5	TRBV27	TRBD2
TGCGCCAGCAGCCGTGGGACAGGGGTACCTGGAAACACCATATATTTT	CASSRGTGVPGNTIYF	NA	TRBJ1-3	TRBV5-1	TRBD1
TGCGCCAGCAGCCCTGGAGGAACCCCAGCCGAGCAGTACTTC	CASSPGGTPAEQYF	few	TRBJ2-7	TRBV5-1	NA
TGTGCCAGCAGTTTAAGGGGTGGGGAGCAGCCCCAGCATTTT	CASSLRGGEQPQHF	NA	TRBJ1-5	TRBV27	NA
TGTGCCAGCAGCGTATACCCGACAGGAGCCTACGAGCAGTACTTC	CASSVYPTGAYEQYF	NA	TRBJ2-7	TRBV9	NA
TGTGCCAGCAGGATCCGGGACAGCGCTAATGAAAAACTGTTTTTT	CASRIRDSANEKLFF	NA	TRBJ1-4	TRBV6-5	TRBD1